This T cell receptor (beta chain) was sequenced in a study of shared clonotypes between healthy human individuals. The CDR3 runs 15 residues. V was clipped by 3 bases and J by 5 bases; unmatched bases: 3. Per the germline V gene, CDR1 is SGHNT and CDR2 is YENEEA. The investigators split CD4+ cells into a CD45RA+ naive subset and a CD45RA-negative memory subset. Study outcomes and limitations: Generation probability values for non-shared clonotypes were lower than those for clonotypes shared by all four donors. It was observed that roughly 4.8% of naive CD4 clonotypes were shared across several donors. At large depth, rarefaction still showed sorted-subset sequencing to be incomplete.

Details on this clone: No antigen is known for it.

Method: immunoSEQ multiplex PCR; TCRdb's copy keeps in-frame clones and lacks some. The table lists 2 million to 2.5 million clones, under 95% of them singletons. The specimen sequenced was naive CD4+ T cells from PBMCs. This sample's subset: CD45RA+ positively selected. This TCR was sampled from a man between 18 and 29 years old in good health. Some clones in this sample may be carry-over from other donors' samples. The chain employs TRBV11-3 and TRBJ2-1, with 11 positions matching TRBD2. The CDR3 loop is CASSFRSGGDNEQFF. The CDR3 coding sequence is TGTGCCAGCAGCTTTCGTAGCGGGGGGGACAATGAGCAGTTCTTC.